This T cell receptor beta chain was recorded in a study of T cells after yellow fever vaccination. Study-level results: Most primary-vaccination clones recurred post-booster (roughly 96% CD4, just over 85% CD8). It was a small share of clonotypes that appeared in both CD4 and CD8 compartments.

TCR cDNA, made by 5'RACE template switching, carried an added universal primer site and UMIs. TCRdb passed the 5' RACE reads through MiXCR, listing each CDR3 protein once. The repertoire includes roughly 120,000 distinct CDR3 sequences, roughly 6.8% of them detected once, and approximately 2.7% sits in the top ten. This clonotype has a count of ten or more. Its antigen is not known. The CDR3 consists of 14 residues. V shed 2 bases and J shed 0 bases, with 8 bases lying between them. From germline, CDR1 is SGHRS and CDR2 YFSETQ. The specimen comprised CD4+ T cells sorted from PBMCs, sampled 45 days after the first yellow fever vaccination. The V and J genes are TRBV5-1 and TRBJ1-1; no clear D. The clonotype comes from a man younger than 30 who received the YFV17D yellow fever vaccine. CDR3 protein: CASSFQSLNTEAFF. The CDR3 coding sequence is TGCGCCAGCAGCTTTCAGTCCTTGAACACTGAAGCTTTCTTT.